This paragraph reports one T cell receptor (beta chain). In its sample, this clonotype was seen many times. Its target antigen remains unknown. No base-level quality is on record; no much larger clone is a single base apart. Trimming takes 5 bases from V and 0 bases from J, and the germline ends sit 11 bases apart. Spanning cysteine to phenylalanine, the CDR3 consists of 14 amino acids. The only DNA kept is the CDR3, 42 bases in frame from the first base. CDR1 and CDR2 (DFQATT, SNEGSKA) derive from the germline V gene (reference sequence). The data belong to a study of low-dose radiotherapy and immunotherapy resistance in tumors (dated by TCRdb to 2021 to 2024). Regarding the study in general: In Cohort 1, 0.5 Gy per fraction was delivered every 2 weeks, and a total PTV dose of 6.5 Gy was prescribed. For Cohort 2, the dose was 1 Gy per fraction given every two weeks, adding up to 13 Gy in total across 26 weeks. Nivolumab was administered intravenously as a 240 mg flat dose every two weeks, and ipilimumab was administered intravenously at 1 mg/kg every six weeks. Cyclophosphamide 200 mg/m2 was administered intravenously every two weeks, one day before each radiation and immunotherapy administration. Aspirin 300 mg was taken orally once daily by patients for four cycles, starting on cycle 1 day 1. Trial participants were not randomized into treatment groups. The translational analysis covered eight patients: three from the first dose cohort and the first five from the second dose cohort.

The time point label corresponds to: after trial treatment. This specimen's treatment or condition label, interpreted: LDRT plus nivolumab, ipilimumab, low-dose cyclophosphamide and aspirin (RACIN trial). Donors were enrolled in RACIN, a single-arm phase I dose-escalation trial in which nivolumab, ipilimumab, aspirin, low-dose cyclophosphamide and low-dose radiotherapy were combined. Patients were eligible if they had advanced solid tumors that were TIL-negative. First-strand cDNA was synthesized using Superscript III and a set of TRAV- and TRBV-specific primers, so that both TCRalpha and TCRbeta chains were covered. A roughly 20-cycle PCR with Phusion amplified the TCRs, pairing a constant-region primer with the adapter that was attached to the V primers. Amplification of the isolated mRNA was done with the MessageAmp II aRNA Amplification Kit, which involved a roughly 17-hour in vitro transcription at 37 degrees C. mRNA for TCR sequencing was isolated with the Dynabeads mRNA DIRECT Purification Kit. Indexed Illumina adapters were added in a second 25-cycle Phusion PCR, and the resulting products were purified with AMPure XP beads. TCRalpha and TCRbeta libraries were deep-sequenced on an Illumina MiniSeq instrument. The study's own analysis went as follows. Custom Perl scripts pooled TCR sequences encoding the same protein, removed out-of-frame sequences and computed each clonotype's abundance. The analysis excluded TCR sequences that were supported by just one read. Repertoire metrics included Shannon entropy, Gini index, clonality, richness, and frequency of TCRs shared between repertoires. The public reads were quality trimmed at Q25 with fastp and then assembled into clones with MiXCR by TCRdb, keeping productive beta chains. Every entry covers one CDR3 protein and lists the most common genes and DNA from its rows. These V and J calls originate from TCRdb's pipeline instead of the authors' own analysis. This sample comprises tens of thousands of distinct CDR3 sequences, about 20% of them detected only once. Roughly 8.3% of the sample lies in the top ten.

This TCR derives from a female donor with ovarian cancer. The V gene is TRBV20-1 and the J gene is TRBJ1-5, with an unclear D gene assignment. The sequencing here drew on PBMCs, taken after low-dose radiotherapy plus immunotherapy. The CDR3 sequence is CSALTPFSNQPQHF. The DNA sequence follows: TGCAGTGCTCTGACACCGTTTAGCAATCAGCCCCAGCATTTT.